This T cell receptor beta chain was documented in a study of blood T cell repertoires in COVID-19. About the research overall: Spain, Italy and the United States supplied samples that represented acute and convalescent COVID-19. PBMCs, B-cell-depleted T cells, or T cells were the source of the cDNA or gDNA that made up the material.

TCRdb's copy holds only in-frame clones and misses some; the assay was immunoSEQ multiplex PCR. The table records 70,000 or so clones, approximately 90% of them present only once. The CDR3 spans 14 residues. Trimming took 0 bases from V and 4 from J, leaving 9 bases between them. Germline CDR1 is LNHNV and CDR2 is YYDKDF (reference sequence). This clone was detected once. V usage is TRBV15 and J usage is TRBJ1-1; D uncertain. The sequenced sample was peripheral blood. The TCR was taken from a woman aged 18-29 years with acute or convalescent COVID-19. Here the CDR3 reads CATSRDVAGTEAFF. In nucleotides, the CDR3 is TGTGCCACCAGCAGAGATGTCGCAGGCACTGAAGCTTTCTTT.